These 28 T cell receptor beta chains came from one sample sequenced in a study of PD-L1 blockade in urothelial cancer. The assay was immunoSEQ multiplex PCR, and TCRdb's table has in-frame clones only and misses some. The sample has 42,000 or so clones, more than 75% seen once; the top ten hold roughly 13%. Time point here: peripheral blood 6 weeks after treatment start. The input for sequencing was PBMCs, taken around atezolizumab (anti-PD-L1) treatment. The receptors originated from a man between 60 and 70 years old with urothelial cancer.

CDR3: CATGRELGRTQYF. For the CDR3, the DNA is TGTGCCACAGGGAGGGAACTAGGTCGGACCCAGTACTTC. This chain uses TRBV19 with TRBJ2-5, with 7 bases matching TRBD2. Trimming took 10 bases from V and 7 from J; bases not matched to a gene: 12. Germline V gene lookup returns CDR1 LNHDA and CDR2 SQIVND (reference sequence). The CDR3 runs to 13 residues.

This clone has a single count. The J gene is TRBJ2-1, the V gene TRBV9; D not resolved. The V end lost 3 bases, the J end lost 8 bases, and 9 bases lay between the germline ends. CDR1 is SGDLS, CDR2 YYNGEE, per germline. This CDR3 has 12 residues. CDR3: CASSARGDEQFF. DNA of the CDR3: TGTGCCAGCAGCGCGCGAGGCGATGAGCAGTTCTTC.

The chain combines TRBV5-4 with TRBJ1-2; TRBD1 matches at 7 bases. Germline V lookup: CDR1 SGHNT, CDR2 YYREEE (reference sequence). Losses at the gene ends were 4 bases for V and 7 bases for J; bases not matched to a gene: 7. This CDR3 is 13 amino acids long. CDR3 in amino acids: CASSNTGVSGYTF. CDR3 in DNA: TGTGCCAGCAGCAACACAGGGGTGAGTGGCTACACCTTC.

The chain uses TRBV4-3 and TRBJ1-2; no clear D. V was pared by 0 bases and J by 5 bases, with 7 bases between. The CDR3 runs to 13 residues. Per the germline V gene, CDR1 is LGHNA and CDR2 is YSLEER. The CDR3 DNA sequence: TGCGCCAGCAGCCAAGATCGGACTTATGGCTACACCTTC. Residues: CASSQDRTYGYTF.

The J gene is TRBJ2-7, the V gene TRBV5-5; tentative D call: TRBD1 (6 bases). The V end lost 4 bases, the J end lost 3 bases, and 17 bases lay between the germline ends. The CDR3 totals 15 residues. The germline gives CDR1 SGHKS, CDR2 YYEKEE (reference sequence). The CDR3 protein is CASSLEQGPGYEQYF. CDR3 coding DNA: TGTGCCAGCAGCCTCGAACAGGGACCCGGCTACGAGCAGTACTTC.

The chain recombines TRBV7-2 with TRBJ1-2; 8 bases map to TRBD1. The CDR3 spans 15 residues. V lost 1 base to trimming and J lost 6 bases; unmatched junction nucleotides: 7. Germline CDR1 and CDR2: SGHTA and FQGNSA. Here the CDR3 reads CASSLVGTGLHGYTF. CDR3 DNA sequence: TGTGCCAGCAGCTTAGTAGGGACAGGTCTGCATGGCTACACCTTC. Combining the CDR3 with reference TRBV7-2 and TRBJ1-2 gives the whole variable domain GAGVSQSPSNKVTEKGKDVELRCDPISGHTALYWYRQSLGQGLEFLIYFQGNSAPDKSGLPSDRFSAERTGGSVSTLTIQRTQQEDSAVYLCASSLVGTGLHGYTFGSGTRLTVV.

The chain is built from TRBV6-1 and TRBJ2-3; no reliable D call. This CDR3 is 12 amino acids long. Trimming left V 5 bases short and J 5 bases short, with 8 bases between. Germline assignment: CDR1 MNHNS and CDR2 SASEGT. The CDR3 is CASSQVIDTQYF. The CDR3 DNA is TGTGCCAGCAGTCAGGTAATAGATACGCAGTATTTT.

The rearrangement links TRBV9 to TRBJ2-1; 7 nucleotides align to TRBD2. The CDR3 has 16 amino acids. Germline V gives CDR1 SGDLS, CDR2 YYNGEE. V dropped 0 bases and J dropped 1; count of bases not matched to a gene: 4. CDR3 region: CASSVGGGGSYNEQFF. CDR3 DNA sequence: TGTGCCAGCAGCGTAGGTGGGGGGGGATCCTACAATGAGCAGTTCTTC.

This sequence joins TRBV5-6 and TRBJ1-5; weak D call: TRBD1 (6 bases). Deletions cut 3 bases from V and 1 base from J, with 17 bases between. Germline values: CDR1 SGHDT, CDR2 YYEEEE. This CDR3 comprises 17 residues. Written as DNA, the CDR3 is TGTGCCAGCAGCTCATTACAGGGTGTGGAAAGCAATCAGCCCCAGCATTTT. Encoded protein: CASSSLQGVESNQPQHF. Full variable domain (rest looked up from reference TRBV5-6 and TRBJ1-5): DAGVTQSPTHLIKTRGQQVTLRCSPKSGHDTVSWYQQALGQGPQFIFQYYEEEERQRGNFPDRFSGHQFPNYSSELNVNALLLGDSALYLCASSSLQGVESNQPQHFGDGTRLSIL.

The CDR3 is CASSLGSNSYNEQFF. CDR3 sequence (DNA): TGCGCCAGCAGCTTGGGTAGCAACTCCTACAATGAGCAGTTCTTC. The chain couples TRBV5-1 to TRBJ2-1; no firm D call. This CDR3 is built from 15 residues. V was cut by 0 bases and J by 0 bases, with 7 bases left in between. Germline CDR1 is SGHRS and CDR2 is YFSETQ.

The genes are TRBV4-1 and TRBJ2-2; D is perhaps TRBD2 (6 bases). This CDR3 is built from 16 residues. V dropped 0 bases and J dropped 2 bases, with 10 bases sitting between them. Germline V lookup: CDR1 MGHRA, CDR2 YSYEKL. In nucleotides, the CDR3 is TGCGCCAGCAGCCAAGAGGGGGGTTATAACACCGGGGAGCTGTTTTTT. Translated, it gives CASSQEGGYNTGELFF.

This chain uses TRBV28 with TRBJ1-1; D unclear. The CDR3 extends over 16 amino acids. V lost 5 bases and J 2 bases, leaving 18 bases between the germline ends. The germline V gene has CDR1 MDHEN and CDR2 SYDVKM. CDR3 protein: CASSAPGGSANTEAFF. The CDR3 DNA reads TGTGCCAGCAGTGCCCCCGGCGGCTCGGCAAACACTGAAGCTTTCTTT.

The CDR3: CSVPASGTSDYNEQFF. DNA for the CDR3: TGCAGCGTCCCAGCCTCAGGGACTAGCGACTACAATGAGCAGTTCTTC. The chain links TRBV29-1 to TRBJ2-1, with 10 bases lining up with TRBD2. The J segment lost 3 bases and the V segment lost 6 bases, leaving 11 bases of the junction unmatched. CDR3 length: 16 residues. Germline V CDR1 and CDR2: SQVTM, ANQGSEA.

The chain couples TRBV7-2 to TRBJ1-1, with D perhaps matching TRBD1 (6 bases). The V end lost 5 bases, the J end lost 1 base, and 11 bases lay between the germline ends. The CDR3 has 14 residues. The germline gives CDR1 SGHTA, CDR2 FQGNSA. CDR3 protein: CASSTPGQNTEAFF. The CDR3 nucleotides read TGTGCCAGCAGCACCCCGGGACAGAACACTGAAGCTTTCTTT.

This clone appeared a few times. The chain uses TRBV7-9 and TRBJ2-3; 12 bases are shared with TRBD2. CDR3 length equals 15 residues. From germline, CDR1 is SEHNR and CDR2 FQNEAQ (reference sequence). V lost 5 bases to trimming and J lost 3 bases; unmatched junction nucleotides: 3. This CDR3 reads CASSGGLAGTDTQYF. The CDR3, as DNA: TGTGCCAGCAGCGGTGGACTAGCGGGAACAGATACGCAGTATTTT.

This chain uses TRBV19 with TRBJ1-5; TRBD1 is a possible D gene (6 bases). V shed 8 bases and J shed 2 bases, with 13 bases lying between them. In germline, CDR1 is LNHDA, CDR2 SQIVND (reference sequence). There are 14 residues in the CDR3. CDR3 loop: CASGQAGGNQPQHF. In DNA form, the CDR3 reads TGTGCCAGTGGCCAAGCAGGGGGCAATCAGCCCCAGCATTTT.

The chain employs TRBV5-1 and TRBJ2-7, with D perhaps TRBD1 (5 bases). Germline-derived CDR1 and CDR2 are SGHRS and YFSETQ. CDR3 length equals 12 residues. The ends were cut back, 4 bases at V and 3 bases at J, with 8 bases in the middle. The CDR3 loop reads CASSKTDYEQYF. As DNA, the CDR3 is TGCGCCAGCAGCAAGACAGACTACGAGCAGTACTTC.

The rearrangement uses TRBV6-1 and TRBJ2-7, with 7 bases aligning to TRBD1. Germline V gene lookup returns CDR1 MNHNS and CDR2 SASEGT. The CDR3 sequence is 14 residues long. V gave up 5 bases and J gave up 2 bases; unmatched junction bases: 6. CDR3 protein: CASSSAGGPYEQYF. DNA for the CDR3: TGTGCCAGCAGTAGCGCAGGGGGACCCTACGAGCAGTACTTC.

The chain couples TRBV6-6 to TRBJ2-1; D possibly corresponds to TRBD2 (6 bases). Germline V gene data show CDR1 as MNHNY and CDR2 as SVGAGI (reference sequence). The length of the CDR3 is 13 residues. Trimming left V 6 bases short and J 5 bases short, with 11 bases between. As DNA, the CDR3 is TGTGCCAGCAGCCGGGGAGGCCACAATGAGCAGTTCTTC. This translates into CASSRGGHNEQFF.

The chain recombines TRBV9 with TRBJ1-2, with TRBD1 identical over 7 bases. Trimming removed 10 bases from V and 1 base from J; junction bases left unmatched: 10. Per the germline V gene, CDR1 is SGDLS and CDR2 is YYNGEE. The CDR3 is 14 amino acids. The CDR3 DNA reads TGTGCCTGGTCTGACAGGGACTTTAACTATGGCTACACCTTC. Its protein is CAWSDRDFNYGYTF.

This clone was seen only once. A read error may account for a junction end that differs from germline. The DNA of the CDR3 is TGTGCCAGCAGTCCACCCCCAGGCGGGGGGAAGAATGGAAAACTGTTTTTT. Translated, it gives CASSPPPGGGKNGKLFF. This chain links TRBV28 with TRBJ1-4; TRBD1 might be the D (5 bases). Germline V gene sequence: CDR1 MDHEN, CDR2 SYDVKM. The CDR3 length is 17 residues.

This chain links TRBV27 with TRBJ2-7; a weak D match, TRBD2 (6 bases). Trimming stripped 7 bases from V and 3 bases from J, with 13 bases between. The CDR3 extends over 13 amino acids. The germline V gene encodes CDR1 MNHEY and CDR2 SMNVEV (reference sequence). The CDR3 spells CASMASVNYEQYF. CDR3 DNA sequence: TGTGCCAGCATGGCTAGCGTTAACTACGAGCAGTACTTC.

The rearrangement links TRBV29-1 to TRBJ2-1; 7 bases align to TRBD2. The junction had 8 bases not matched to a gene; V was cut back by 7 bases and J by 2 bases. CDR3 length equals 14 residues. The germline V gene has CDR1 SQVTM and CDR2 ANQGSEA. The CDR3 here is CSAGGRGTYNEQFF. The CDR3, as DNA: TGCAGCGCCGGAGGGCGGGGGACCTACAATGAGCAGTTCTTC.

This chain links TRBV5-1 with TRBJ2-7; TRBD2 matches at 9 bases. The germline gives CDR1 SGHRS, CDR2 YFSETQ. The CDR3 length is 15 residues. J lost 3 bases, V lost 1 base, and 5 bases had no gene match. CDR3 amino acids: CASSLLAGALYEQYF. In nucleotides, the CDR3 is TGCGCCAGCAGCTTGTTAGCGGGGGCCCTCTACGAGCAGTACTTC.

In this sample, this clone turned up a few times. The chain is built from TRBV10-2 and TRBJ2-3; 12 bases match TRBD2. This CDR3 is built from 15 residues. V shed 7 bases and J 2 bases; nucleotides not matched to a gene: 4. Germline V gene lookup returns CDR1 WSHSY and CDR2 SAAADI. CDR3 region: CASIGLAGLTDTQYF. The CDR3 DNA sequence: TGCGCCAGCATAGGACTAGCGGGGCTCACAGATACGCAGTATTTT.

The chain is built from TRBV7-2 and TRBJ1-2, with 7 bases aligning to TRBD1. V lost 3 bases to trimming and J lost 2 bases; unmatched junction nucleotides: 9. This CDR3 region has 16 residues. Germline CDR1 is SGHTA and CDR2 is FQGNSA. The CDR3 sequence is CASSFGQGGSNYGYTF. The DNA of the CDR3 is TGTGCCAGCAGCTTTGGCCAGGGGGGATCAAACTATGGCTACACCTTC.

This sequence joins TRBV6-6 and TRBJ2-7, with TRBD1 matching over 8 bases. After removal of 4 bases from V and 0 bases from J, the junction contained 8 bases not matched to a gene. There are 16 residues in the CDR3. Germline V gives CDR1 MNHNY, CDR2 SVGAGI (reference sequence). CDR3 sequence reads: CASSSPATGVSYEQYF. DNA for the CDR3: TGTGCCAGCAGTTCACCAGCGACAGGGGTCTCCTACGAGCAGTACTTC.

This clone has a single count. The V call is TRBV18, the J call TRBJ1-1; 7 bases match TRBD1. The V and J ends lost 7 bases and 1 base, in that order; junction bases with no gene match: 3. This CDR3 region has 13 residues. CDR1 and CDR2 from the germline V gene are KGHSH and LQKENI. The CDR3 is CASLQGPNTEAFF. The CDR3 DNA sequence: TGTGCCAGCTTACAGGGGCCGAACACTGAAGCTTTCTTT.